This T cell receptor (beta chain) originates from a study of blood T cell repertoires in COVID-19. Overall study: T cells, B-cell-depleted T cells, or PBMCs supplied cDNA or gDNA.

Participants were aged roughly 18 to 90 years, lived in about 26 US areas, and enrolled virtually. Participants' own reports of clinical history determined their cohort assignment. Symptom resolution, clearance, or two negative PCRs marked donors in Cohort 3 as recovered. Per the germline V gene, CDR1 is GTSNPN and CDR2 is SVGIG (reference sequence). The CDR3 sequence is 17 residues long. V gave up 4 bases and J gave up 0 bases; unmatched junction bases: 12. The repertoire was sequenced with immunoSEQ multiplex PCR; TCRdb's copy has only in-frame clones and lacks some. Here the sample spans 250,000 to 300,000 clones, 89% being singletons.

The V call is TRBV30, the J call TRBJ2-7; TRBD2 aligns across 10 bases. The material sequenced was PBMCs or T cells enriched from blood (not recorded which). The source of this sequence is a woman aged 60-75 years who had recovered from COVID-19. CDR3 in amino acids: CAWIPSGLALGSYEQYF. The CDR3 DNA reads TGTGCCTGGATTCCCTCGGGACTAGCGTTGGGCTCCTACGAGCAGTACTTC.